Each of the 22 T cell receptor beta chains below was sequenced from the same sample in a study of CD8+CD57+ T cells in acquired aplastic anemia. TCR beta VDJ and CDR3 profiling used genomic DNA as template. TCRdb fed the reads into MiXCR, producing one record per CDR3 protein. The sample includes some 190,000 distinct CDR3 sequences, less than 55% seen only once; the top ten take approximately 2.9%. The sequenced material came from sorted CD4+, CD8+, or CD8+CD57+ T cells (not recorded which) from PBMCs. All receptors come from a human donor in good health.

The chain links TRBV18 to TRBJ2-2; no clear D gene. CDR1 and CDR2 (germline): KGHSH, LQKENI. The CDR3 length is 12 residues. V dropped 0 bases and J dropped 5 bases, with 1 base sitting between them. DNA of the CDR3: TGTGCCAGCTCACCACCGACCGGGGAGCTGTTTTTT. Protein: CASSPPTGELFF. The full variable domain, completed using reference TRBV18 and TRBJ2-2, is NAGVMQNPRHLVRRRGQEARLRCSPMKGHSHVYWYRQLPEEGLKFMVYLQKENIIDESGMPKERFSAEFPKEGPSILRIQQVVRGDSAAYFCASSPPTGELFFGEGSRLTVL.

The genes are TRBV5-1 and TRBJ1-6, with TRBD1 as a possible D gene (6 bases). The germline gives CDR1 SGHRS, CDR2 YFSETQ. V dropped 0 bases and J dropped 7 bases, with 11 bases sitting between them. This CDR3 comprises 15 residues. The CDR3 bases are TGCGCCAGCAGCTTGGCGGGGGGCTCGAATTCACCCCTCCACTTT. This gives the protein CASSLAGGSNSPLHF.

This clonotype has ten or more counts. J is TRBJ2-1 and V is TRBV24-1, with 9 bases aligning to TRBD2. The junction had 7 bases not matched to a gene; V was cut back by 2 bases and J by 9 bases. Germline CDR1 and CDR2: KGHDR and SFDVKD. The CDR3 is 15 residues long. DNA of the CDR3: TGTGCCACCAGTGATTCCATAGCGGGAGTCGTTGAGCAGTTCTTC. Its translation: CATSDSIAGVVEQFF.

The count of this clonotype is one. A read error is possible here, since a much larger clone lies one base away. The genes are TRBV6-5 and TRBJ2-7; TRBD2 matches at 8 bases. This CDR3 is 15 amino acids long. Per the germline V gene, CDR1 is MNHEY and CDR2 is SVGAGI. CDR3: CASSSGTRASGERYF. The CDR3 DNA follows: TGTGCCAGCAGTTCCGGGACTAGAGCGTCCGGGGAGCGGTACTTC.

The CDR3 sequence is CSAEDRVSYEQYF. CDR3 sequence (DNA): TGCAGTGCTGAGGACAGGGTCTCCTACGAGCAGTACTTC. The V and J genes are TRBV20-1 and TRBJ2-7, with 8 bases aligning to TRBD1. Germline trimming cut 5 bases from V and 0 bases from J; bases unmatched to any gene: 3. Germline loops: CDR1 DFQATT, CDR2 SNEGSKA (reference sequence). This CDR3 has 13 amino acids.

Of note for this clonotype: One end of the junction is discordant with germline, which a read error may explain. V is TRBV5-1 and J is TRBJ2-2; 12 positions agree with TRBD2. This CDR3 spans 15 amino acids. The germline V gene encodes CDR1 SGHRS and CDR2 YFSETQ. The CDR3 region is CASSSTSGSTGELPF. The CDR3 DNA reads as TGCGCCAGCAGCTCGACTAGCGGGAGTACCGGGGAGCTGCCTTTT. Combining the CDR3 with reference TRBV5-1 and TRBJ2-2 gives the whole variable domain KAGVTQTPRYLIKTRGQQVTLSCSPISGHRSVSWYQQTPGQGLQFLFEYFSETQRNKGNFPGRFSGRQFSNSRSEMNVSTLELGDSALYLCASSSTSGSTGELPFGEGSRLTVL.

The chain combines TRBV7-8 with TRBJ2-6, with D maybe TRBD1 (6 bases). Trimming took off 4 bases at V and 3 bases at J, with 13 bases between the two ends. The CDR3 totals 16 residues. CDR1 is SGHVS, CDR2 FQNEAQ, per germline. The DNA of the CDR3 is TGTGCCAGCAGCTCCCCACAGGGTGGTGGGGCCAACGTCCTGACTTTC. Its protein product is CASSSPQGGGANVLTF.

A few counts support this clonotype. This chain joins TRBV15 and TRBJ2-7; D is tentatively TRBD1 or TRBD2 (5 bases each). The CDR3 loop spans 15 amino acids. Germline CDR1 reads LNHNV; CDR2 reads YYDKDF (reference sequence). The V end was cut by 2 bases, the J end by 6 bases, with 17 bases between. CDR3 nucleotide sequence: TGTGCCACCAGCAGACAAGGGGCAGGGAGAGGCGAGCAGTACTTC. Its protein product is CATSRQGAGRGEQYF.

With regard to this clonotype: The germline gene is not matched at one end of the junction; a read error may be the cause. V gene TRBV7-3 combines with J gene TRBJ2-2; perhaps TRBD2 as D (6 bases). The germline V gene encodes CDR1 SGHTA and CDR2 FQGTGA. The CDR3 extends over 12 amino acids. This CDR3 reads CASSKSAGGLFF. The CDR3 bases are TGTGCCAGCAGCAAGAGCGCCGGGGGGCTGTTTTTT.

This clonotype was seen ten or more times. This chain links TRBV7-2 with TRBJ2-5, with a weak D call TRBD1 (5 bases). CDR1 is SGHTA, CDR2 FQGNSA, per germline. V lost 5 bases, J lost 5 bases, and 9 bases lay in between. The CDR3 runs to 12 residues. CDR3 amino acids: CASSQTAETQYF. In nucleotides, the CDR3 is TGTGCCAGCAGCCAGACAGCTGAGACCCAGTACTTC.

This clonotype was counted between two and nine times. The chain uses TRBV4-2 and TRBJ1-5; 9 bases are shared with TRBD1. The CDR3 runs to 17 residues. Germline lookup yields CDR1 LGHNA and CDR2 YNFKEQ. The V gene end was trimmed by 0 bases and the J gene end by 2 bases; junction bases not matched to a gene: 5. CDR3 nucleotide sequence: TGTGCCAGCAGCCAAGAGCCGGGACAGGGAGGCAATCAGCCCCAGCATTTT. Translation: CASSQEPGQGGNQPQHF.

The chain employs TRBV6-2 or TRBV6-3 and TRBJ2-4; TRBD2 might be the D (6 bases). Trimming cost V 2 bases and J 0 bases, with 8 bases left between them. The CDR3 extends over 15 amino acids. Germline V lookup: CDR1 MNHEY, CDR2 SVGEGT. CDR3: CASSYGGLAKNIQYF. The CDR3 region has the DNA TGTGCCAGCAGTTACGGAGGGTTAGCCAAAAACATTCAGTACTTC.

This clonotype was picked up one time. V and J are TRBV7-6 and TRBJ2-3; D perhaps matches TRBD2 (7 bases). CDR1 SGHVS and CDR2 FNYEAQ come from the germline V gene. The CDR3 consists of 16 residues. V shed 1 base and J shed 3 bases, with 14 bases lying between them. This CDR3 is CASSLVGGRTTDTQYF. CDR3 nucleotides: TGTGCCAGCAGCTTAGTGGGGGGGCGTACGACAGATACGCAGTATTTT. The variable domain in full, with the rest retrieved from reference TRBV7-6 and TRBJ2-3, is GAGVSQSPRYKVTKRGQDVALRCDPISGHVSLYWYRQALGQGPEFLTYFNYEAQQDKSGLPNDRFSAERPEGSISTLTIQRTEQRDSAMYRCASSLVGGRTTDTQYFGPGTRLTVL.

Details on this clonotype: Being one base from a much bigger clone, this may be a read error. The rearrangement links TRBV10-3 to TRBJ2-2; D is possibly TRBD1 or TRBD2 (5 bases each). Germline V lookup: CDR1 ENHRY, CDR2 SYGVKD. V was trimmed by 10 bases and J by 3 bases, leaving 18 bases between them. CDR3 length equals 15 residues. The CDR3 loop is CASRRRGVYTGELFF. The CDR3 region has the DNA TGTGCCAGCAGACGACGGGGCGTGTACACCGGGGAGCTGTTTTTT.

V and J are TRBV10-3 and TRBJ2-7, with D possibly TRBD1 on 5 matching bases. This CDR3 has 12 residues. Germline V gives CDR1 ENHRY, CDR2 SYGVKD. V gave up 7 bases and J gave up 0 bases, with 7 bases separating them. For the CDR3, the DNA is TGTGCCATCATGGACAACTCCTACGAGCAGTACTTC. Its protein is CAIMDNSYEQYF.

This clonotype came up a few times. The chain couples TRBV7-6 to TRBJ1-6; D gene uncertain. Germline-derived CDR1 and CDR2 are SGHVS and FNYEAQ. V was clipped by 2 bases and J by 8 bases, with 10 bases between them. CDR3 size: 14 residues. CDR3 in amino acids: CASSLRSIDSPLHF. CDR3 nucleotides: TGTGCCAGCAGCTTAAGGAGCATAGATTCACCCCTCCACTTT. The complete variable domain, with remaining parts taken from reference TRBV7-6 and TRBJ1-6, reads GAGVSQSPRYKVTKRGQDVALRCDPISGHVSLYWYRQALGQGPEFLTYFNYEAQQDKSGLPNDRFSAERPEGSISTLTIQRTEQRDSAMYRCASSLRSIDSPLHFGNGTRLTVT.

This clonotype was recorded many times. V and J are TRBV3-1 and TRBJ1-5; no clear D gene. Trimming shortened V by 1 base and J by 1 base, and 5 bases separated the two germline ends. The CDR3 has 14 residues. The germline CDR1 and CDR2 sequences are LGHDT and YNNKEL (reference sequence). CDR3: CASSQVSSNQPQHF. In DNA, the CDR3 is TGTGCCAGCAGCCAAGTATCCAGCAATCAGCCCCAGCATTTT. The variable domain in full, with the rest retrieved from reference TRBV3-1 and TRBJ1-5, is DTAVSQTPKYLVTQMGNDKSIKCEQNLGHDTMYWYKQDSKKFLKIMFSYNNKELIINETVPNRFSPKSPDKAHLNLHINSLELGDSAVYFCASSQVSSNQPQHFGDGTRLSIL.

Ten or more counts support this clonotype. The chain joins TRBV20-1 to TRBJ1-5; TRBD1 is a possible D gene (5 bases). This CDR3 contains 12 residues. Trimming stripped 3 bases from V and 6 bases from J, with 9 bases between. Per germline, CDR1 DFQATT and CDR2 SNEGSKA (reference sequence). The CDR3 protein is CSASAGSQPQHF. The CDR3 nucleotides read TGCAGTGCTAGTGCAGGGAGTCAGCCCCAGCATTTT.

There are many counts of this clonotype. The rearrangement uses TRBV10-3 and TRBJ2-7; TRBD1 or TRBD2 may be the D gene (6 bases each). The CDR3 runs to 15 residues. V was clipped by 6 bases and J by 5 bases, with 20 bases between them. Germline CDR1 is ENHRY and CDR2 is SYGVKD. Here the CDR3 DNA reads TGTGCCATCAGCGGAAGGGGGGAACTAAAGAACGAGCAGTACTTC. Residues: CAISGRGELKNEQYF.

The table lists this clonotype with many counts. This sequence joins TRBV13 and TRBJ1-2, with 10 bases matching TRBD1. The CDR3 length is 16 residues. The V segment lost 5 bases and the J segment 3 bases; nucleotides outside the gene matches: 9. Germline V lookup: CDR1 PRHDT, CDR2 FYEKMQ (reference sequence). CDR3 amino acids: CASSLPGTGVHYGYTF. The CDR3 DNA follows: TGTGCCAGCAGCCTTCCCGGGACAGGGGTCCACTATGGCTACACCTTC.

A note on this clonotype: Sequence at one end of the junction differs from germline and may be a read error. The genes are TRBV11-3 and TRBJ2-5, with D possibly being TRBD2 (6 bases). CDR1 and CDR2 (germline): SGHNT, YENEEA. The CDR3 is 14 amino acids. The CDR3 DNA reads as TGTGCCAGCAGCCTTGGGGGGAGCCAAGGGACCCAGTACTTC. It translates to CASSLGGSQGTQYF.

As to this clonotype: A much larger clone is a single base away; this may be a read error. Here the CDR3 reads CASSPRPSTDAFF. DNA for the CDR3: TGTGCCAGCAGTCCCCGACCGTCCACTGATGCTTTCTTT. The V and J genes are TRBV12-3 or TRBV12-4 and TRBJ1-1; D is ambiguous. The CDR3 loop spans 13 amino acids.